The 21 T cell receptor beta chains listed next were all sequenced from one sample in a study of T-cell reconstitution after alpha-beta-depleted transplantation in children. Unique molecular identifiers featured in how the TCRbeta library was prepared. TCRdb re-called the PCR reads through MiXCR, storing one row per CDR3 protein. The top ten hold about 4.6% of the sample, which has 700,000 to 850,000 distinct CDR3 sequences, about 16% seen once. Sequencing used PBMCs, mostly from graft donor cells, obtained 360 days after TCRalphabeta/CD19-depleted stem cell transplant. The source is a male patient younger than 18 who had a stem cell transplant for acute lymphoblastic leukemia, so the T cells may come from the graft donor.

This clonotype was observed a handful of times. The chain is built from TRBV11-2 and TRBJ2-1; maybe TRBD1 (5 bases). CDR1 is SGHAT, CDR2 FQNNGV, per germline. This CDR3 region has 14 residues. Deletions cut 5 bases from V and 5 bases from J, with 13 bases between. CDR3 protein: CASSANRQNNEQFF. The CDR3 DNA sequence: TGTGCCAGCAGCGCGAACCGACAGAACAATGAGCAGTTCTTC.

The rearrangement joins TRBV12-3 or TRBV12-4 to TRBJ2-1; 13 bases agree with TRBD2. CDR3 length: 16 residues. The V gene end was trimmed by 2 bases and the J gene end by 7 bases; junction bases not matched to a gene: 5. The DNA for the CDR3 is TGTGCCAGCAGTTTAAGGACTAGCGGGAGAGAGAATGAGCAGTTCTTC. Translated, it gives CASSLRTSGRENEQFF.

There are a few counts of this clonotype. V gene TRBV10-3 combines with J gene TRBJ1-3; D unresolved. Germline CDR1 and CDR2: ENHRY and SYGVKD. The CDR3 covers 17 residues. Deletions cut 0 bases from V and 4 bases from J, with 16 bases between. The CDR3 DNA sequence: TGTGCCATCAGTGAGTCTCTAGTTCGGGCCTTCGGAAACACCATATATTTT. Translating it yields CAISESLVRAFGNTIYF.

Only a few counts were recorded for this clonotype. The chain links TRBV28 to TRBJ2-2; D may match TRBD1 or TRBD2 (5 bases each). Germline V gene data show CDR1 as MDHEN and CDR2 as SYDVKM. Trimming pared 5 bases from V and 6 bases from J, leaving 16 bases between. This CDR3 has 15 residues. CDR3 protein: CASSAPRGAPGELFF. CDR3 DNA sequence: TGTGCCAGCAGTGCCCCGAGAGGGGCGCCCGGGGAGCTGTTTTTT.

This clonotype was found a few times. This chain uses TRBV4-1 with TRBJ2-5, with D possibly matching TRBD1 (6 bases). The germline CDR1 and CDR2 sequences are MGHRA and YSYEKL. This CDR3 comprises 18 residues. V shed 0 bases and J shed 1 base, with 18 bases lying between them. CDR3 protein: CASSQERGTRIIQETQYF. CDR3 nucleotides: TGCGCCAGCAGCCAAGAGCGTGGGACACGAATTATCCAAGAGACCCAGTACTTC.

The V gene is TRBV29-1, the J gene TRBJ2-7; the D is unclear. The CDR3 sequence is 14 residues long. V gave up 6 bases and J gave up 0 bases, with 15 bases separating them. Germline lookup yields CDR1 SQVTM and CDR2 ANQGSEA. CDR3 sequence: CSVRSPGSSYEQYF. The CDR3 DNA reads TGCAGCGTGCGGAGCCCAGGTTCCTCCTACGAGCAGTACTTC.

This clonotype was picked up many times. V usage is TRBV20-1 and J usage is TRBJ2-1; possible D gene TRBD2, 6 bases. Germline values: CDR1 DFQATT, CDR2 SNEGSKA (reference sequence). The CDR3 is made up of 9 amino acids. The germline V and J ends were trimmed by 5 bases and 12 bases, with 8 bases remaining between them. The CDR3 is CSAGRGQFF. CDR3 DNA: TGCAGTGCTGGGCGGGGGCAGTTCTTC.

This clonotype has just a few counts. The rearrangement joins TRBV7-7 to TRBJ2-7; D may be TRBD1 (6 bases). Germline CDR1 and CDR2: SSHAT and FNYEAQ (reference sequence). CDR3 length: 13 amino acids. Between the trimmed V and J ends, which lost 5 bases and 5 bases, there was a span of 13 bases. CDR3 sequence reads: CASSQGFGNEQYF. Here the CDR3 DNA reads TGTGCCAGCAGCCAGGGGTTCGGCAACGAGCAGTACTTC.

There are many counts of this clonotype. The rearrangement joins TRBV15 to TRBJ2-2; D may be TRBD1 or TRBD2 (5 bases each). This CDR3 contains 16 residues. With 7 bases removed from V and 3 bases from J, the gap between germline ends came to 18 bases. Germline CDR1 and CDR2: LNHNV and YYDKDF (reference sequence). CDR3 in DNA: TGTGCCACCACCGTCGGGACGTCTCCGTACACCGGGGAGCTGTTTTTT. Residues: CATTVGTSPYTGELFF. The full variable domain, in which reference TRBV15 and TRBJ2-2 provide the parts outside the CDR3, is DAMVIQNPRYQVTQFGKPVTLSCSQTLNHNVMYWYQQKSSQAPKLLFHYYDKDFNNEADTPDNFQSRRPNTSFCFLDIRSPGLGDTAMYLCATTVGTSPYTGELFFGEGSRLTVL.

Notes on this clonotype: Because the CDR3 is missing its conserved closing phenylalanine or tryptophan, this is likely a read error. The chain uses TRBV5-1 and TRBJ2-1, with 7 bases aligning to TRBD1. CDR3 size: 13 residues. Germline V lookup: CDR1 SGHRS, CDR2 YFSETQ. Trimming at V came to 4 bases and at J to 12 bases, leaving 10 bases not matched to a gene. CDR3 region: CASSRRQGSGQFC. DNA for the CDR3: TGCGCCAGCAGCCGCCGACAGGGAAGCGGGCAGTTCTGC.

In DNA, the CDR3 is TGCGCCAGCAGCTTGACCCAGGGCTACAATCAGCCCCAGCATTTT. Its translation is CASSLTQGYNQPQHF. The rearrangement joins TRBV5-1 to TRBJ1-5; maybe TRBD1 (5 bases). Germline assignment: CDR1 SGHRS and CDR2 YFSETQ. The CDR3 covers 15 residues. V lost 1 base and J lost 3, with 11 bases in between.

This clonotype was seen many times. This chain uses TRBV5-5 with TRBJ2-3; D is unresolved. Trimming took off 0 bases at V and 2 bases at J, with 10 bases between the two ends. There are 15 residues in the CDR3. Germline V CDR1 and CDR2: SGHKS, YYEKEE (reference sequence). The CDR3: CASSLGTTPTDTQYF. The CDR3, as DNA: TGTGCCAGCAGCTTGGGCACTACGCCCACAGATACGCAGTATTTT.

The CDR3 nucleotides read TGTGCCAGCAGCTCCGTCCAGGGGCGCGCTGAAGCTTTCTTT. Translating it yields CASSSVQGRAEAFF. V usage is TRBV11-2 and J usage is TRBJ1-1, with TRBD1 as a possible D gene (6 bases). This CDR3 has 14 residues. The germline V gene has CDR1 SGHAT and CDR2 FQNNGV. V was pared by 4 bases and J by 6 bases, with 15 bases between.

This clonotype was counted only a few times. The V gene is TRBV27, the J gene TRBJ1-2; TRBD1 agrees at 9 bases. Trimming removed 4 bases from V and 7 bases from J; junction bases left unmatched: 10. The CDR3 length is 15 residues. The germline CDR1 and CDR2 sequences are MNHEY and SMNVEV (reference sequence). The CDR3 region has the DNA TGTGCCAGCAGTTCCTTACAGGGGGCGTGGGGTGGCTACACCTTC. This translates into CASSSLQGAWGGYTF.

In its sample, this clonotype was seen a few times. Compared with germline, one end of the junction differs, possibly owing to a read error. The CDR3 DNA follows: TGTGCCAGCATCCACCGGGACAGCGGTGGATTC. This codes for CASIHRDSGGF. V usage is TRBV9 and J usage is TRBJ2-7, with 7 bases matching TRBD1. The germline gives CDR1 SGDLS, CDR2 YYNGEE. The CDR3 is made up of 11 amino acids.

This rearrangement joins TRBV7-2 to TRBJ2-3; 10 bases line up with TRBD2. The ends lost 1 base at V and 8 bases at J; junction bases unmatched: 9. Per the germline V gene, CDR1 is SGHTA and CDR2 is FQGNSA. The CDR3 length is 16 residues. The CDR3 nucleotides are TGTGCCAGCAGCTTAGAAGCGGGAGGGCCGGGTATTACGCAGTATTTT. Translated: CASSLEAGGPGITQYF.

This clonotype was seen a few times. The chain employs TRBV7-8 and TRBJ2-2; D gene uncertain. The CDR3 is 15 residues long. CDR1 is SGHVS, CDR2 FQNEAQ, per germline. Deletions cut 1 base from V and 3 bases from J, with 9 bases between. The DNA for the CDR3 is TGTGCCAGCAGCTTAGAACGCGTCTACACCGGGGAGCTGTTTTTT. It translates to CASSLERVYTGELFF. Complete variable domain (other parts from reference TRBV7-8 and TRBJ2-2): GAGVSQSPRYKVAKRGQDVALRCDPISGHVSLFWYQQALGQGPEFLTYFQNEAQLDKSGLPSDRFFAERPEGSVSTLKIQRTQQEDSAVYLCASSLERVYTGELFFGEGSRLTVL.

This clonotype was detected only a few times. The chain combines TRBV5-1 with TRBJ2-2; perhaps TRBD2 as D (6 bases). The CDR3 sequence is 14 residues long. Trimming pared 3 bases from V and 7 bases from J, leaving 13 bases between. Looked up from germline, CDR1 is SGHRS and CDR2 is YFSETQ. The CDR3 nucleotides are TGCGCCAGCAGCTCGGGAGTTAGAAACGGGGAGCTGTTTTTT. Translating it yields CASSSGVRNGELFF.

This clonotype has only a few counts. The chain joins TRBV20-1 to TRBJ1-2; possibly TRBD1 for D (5 bases). The CDR3 has 18 amino acids. Trimming took off 6 bases at V and 3 bases at J, with 29 bases between the two ends. Per germline, CDR1 DFQATT and CDR2 SNEGSKA (reference sequence). CDR3 nucleotide sequence: TGCAGTGCCCTGGGGGATACTAAGGACAACCTAGGGCACTATGGCTACACCTTC. Translated: CSALGDTKDNLGHYGYTF.

This clonotype was recorded a few times. The rearrangement links TRBV7-3 to TRBJ2-3; 7 bases fit TRBD2. The V gene's germline CDR1 is SGHTA and CDR2 FQGTGA. The CDR3 runs to 16 residues. Trimming took 7 bases from V and 0 from J; bases not matched to a gene: 10. The CDR3 is CASNPWGGGSTDTQYF. The CDR3, as DNA: TGTGCCAGCAACCCCTGGGGGGGAGGTAGCACAGATACGCAGTATTTT.

The table lists this clonotype with a few counts. CDR3 sequence: CATSRVSQGRTLPSYEQYF. The CDR3 DNA is TGTGCCACCAGCAGAGTATCCCAGGGCAGGACCTTACCTTCCTACGAGCAGTACTTC. The chain joins TRBV15 to TRBJ2-7; weak D call: TRBD1 (5 bases). The CDR3 has 19 residues. V dropped 1 base and J dropped 1 base, with 23 bases sitting between them. Germline lookup yields CDR1 LNHNV and CDR2 YYDKDF (reference sequence).